This TCR beta chain was captured by sequencing in a study of cytomegalovirus exposure and HLA in healthy donors. The V gene's germline CDR1 is LNHDA and CDR2 SQIVND (reference sequence). Trimming shortened V by 2 bases and J by 1 base, and 12 bases separated the two germline ends. CDR3 size: 16 residues. In the case of this clone: Its specificity is unknown.

General study points: For cytomegalovirus status, the classifier reportedly gave diagnoses with high specificity and sensitivity.

TCRdb keeps only in-frame clones here, not all; method: immunoSEQ multiplex PCR. This sample has about 150,000 clones, with approximately 90% found just once. V and J are TRBV19 and TRBJ2-4; D is perhaps TRBD2 (6 bases). Sequenced material: PBMCs. This receptor was taken from a man aged 18 to 35 in good health and CMV-seronegative. The DNA for the CDR3 is TGTGCCAGTAGTATAAAGCGGGCTGAGGCCAAAAACATTCAGTACTTC. It yields the protein CASSIKRAEAKNIQYF.